The present TCR beta chain was sequenced within a study of OX40 agonist ivuxolimab in advanced cancers. About the study as a whole: The costimulatory receptor OX40 (CD134) was targeted by ivuxolimab, a fully human IgG2 agonistic monoclonal antibody. Intravenous ivuxolimab was administered to patients every 2 weeks at six dose levels: 0.01, 0.1, 0.3, 1.5, 3 and 10 mg/kg. Among the roughly 50 dose-escalation patients, approximately 20 had hepatocellular carcinoma, about 15 melanoma, 9 renal cell carcinoma and 9 head and neck cancer. In the dose-escalation cohort, around 80% of patients were male, and the mean age was around 60 years with a range of about 23 to 79. Patients were allowed to have had prior anti-PD-1, anti-PD-L1 or anti-CTLA-4 therapy, and roughly two fifths of the dose-escalation patients had been treated with checkpoint inhibitors. Three dose-escalation patients achieved partial responses, one with hepatocellular carcinoma and two with cutaneous melanoma. The point of sequencing TCRbeta in the periphery was to test whether ivuxolimab changed TCR sequence diversity and drove clonal T-cell expansion. The paper covers the monotherapy dose-escalation part of the phase I ivuxolimab trial, which included N of about 50 patients. Overall results and qualifications from the work: On average, CD8+ T cells showed more expanded clones than CD4+ T cells after ivuxolimab. At doses from 0.1 to 3.0 mg/kg, clonal expansion was seen in both CD4+ and CD8+ blood T cells between baseline and week 6. The antigen specificity of the clonally expanded peripheral T cells was not determined. Partial responders in the 0.1-3.0 mg/kg groups had among the lowest normalized peripheral clonal expansion, especially among CD8+ T cells. Low levels of normalized T-cell clonal expansion were also seen in some nonresponding patients.

Genomic DNA was extracted from sorted cells for sequencing of the TCRbeta CDR3 region. TCRbeta CDR3 regions were sequenced using the immunoSEQ Assay. TCRdb retrieved this table from immuneACCESS and kept in-frame rearrangements only. Not all clones are present; in checked studies, unresolved V genes account for under half, and no reason is known for the remainder. The sample includes fewer than 45,000 clones, with approximately 90% observed a single time. About a third of the sample lies in the top ten. Patients with a history of autoimmune disease or receiving systemic immunosuppression were excluded from the trial. Peripheral blood for TCR sequencing was collected from all dose cohorts at baseline, on cycle 4 day 1, and on cycle 7 day 1. Samples came from an open-label, multicenter, first-in-human phase I dose-escalation trial of ivuxolimab. Adults with locally advanced or metastatic head and neck squamous cell, hepatocellular, melanoma or renal cell carcinoma were enrolled in the trial. CD4+ and CD8+ T cells were sorted separately from peripheral blood before TCR sequencing.

The germline V gene supplies CDR1 MGHRA and CDR2 YSYEKL. V sheds 8 bases and J sheds 5 bases, leaving 14 bases between their ends. The CDR3, from cysteine to phenylalanine, totals 13 residues. Solely the CDR3 DNA is kept, with 39 bases framed from the first base. Remarks on this clone: Its binding antigen is unknown. No much larger clonotype is one base removed from it; base qualities were not supplied.

The receptor was isolated from an adult with an advanced solid tumor such as melanoma, head and neck, liver or kidney cancer. This specimen was CD4+ or CD8+ T cells sorted from blood, taken in a trial of the OX40 agonist ivuxolimab. The rearranged segments are TRBV4-1 and TRBJ2-3; the D region possibly corresponds to TRBD2 (6 bases align). The CDR3 protein: CASGEAGLDTQYF. The DNA sequence is given as TGCGCCAGCGGAGAGGCGGGACTAGATACGCAGTATTTT.